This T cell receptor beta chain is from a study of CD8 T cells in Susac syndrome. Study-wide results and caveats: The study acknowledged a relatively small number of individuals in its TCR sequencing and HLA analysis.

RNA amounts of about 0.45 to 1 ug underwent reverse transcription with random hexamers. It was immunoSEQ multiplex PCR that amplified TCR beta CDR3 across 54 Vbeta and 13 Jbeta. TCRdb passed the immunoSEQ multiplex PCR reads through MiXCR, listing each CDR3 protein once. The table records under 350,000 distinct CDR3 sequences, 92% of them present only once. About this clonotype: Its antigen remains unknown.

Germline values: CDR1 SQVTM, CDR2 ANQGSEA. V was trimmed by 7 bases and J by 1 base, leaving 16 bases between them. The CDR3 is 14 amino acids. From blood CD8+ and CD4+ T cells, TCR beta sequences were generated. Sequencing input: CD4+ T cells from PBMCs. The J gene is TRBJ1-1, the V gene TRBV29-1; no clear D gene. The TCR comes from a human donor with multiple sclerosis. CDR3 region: CSGTPPGANTEAFF. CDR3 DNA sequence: TGCAGCGGGACCCCCCCCGGCGCGAACACTGAAGCTTTCTTT.